This TCR beta chain was sequenced during a study of monozygotic twins with inflammatory bowel disease. To note about this clonotype: Its specificity is unknown.

For every donor, one blood sample of 2.5 ml was drawn. There were 3500 ng of total RNA used for each TCR library. Eight separate reactions per sample yielded the cDNA. TCRdb re-analyzed the 5' RACE reads; it lists each CDR3 protein once, without DNA. In all, the sample yields about 380,000 distinct CDR3 sequences. General observations from the study: The study found lower TCRbeta diversity (inverse Simpson) in IBD patients than in healthy co-twins.

CDR1 is MNHEY and CDR2 is SVGEGT in the germline V gene. This CDR3 region has 18 residues. This chain links TRBV6-2 or TRBV6-3 with TRBJ2-1; the D call from TCRdb, TRBD1, cannot be confirmed without DNA. This clonotype originated in a human donor with ulcerative colitis or Crohn's disease, or a healthy co-twin of an affected twin (not recorded which). Sequenced material: blood. This chain's CDR3 is CASSYSTGGRALLNEQFF.